These 23 T cell receptor beta chains share one sample of origin, sequenced in a study of Graves' ophthalmopathy and Graves' hyperthyroidism. Amplification of the TCR beta CDR3 regions used RNA transcripts (as template). The workflow started with a first-round RT-PCR run with HTBI primers and then moved on to a second-round multiplex PCR. One entry per CDR3 protein, called by TCRdb with MiXCR from the multiplex PCR reads. The sample includes around 1.1 million distinct CDR3 sequences, roughly 35% seen only once; the top ten take over 8.5%. The sequenced sample consisted of peripheral blood or thyroid tissue (not recorded which). These TCRs come from an adult man with Graves' hyperthyroidism.

To note about this clonotype: The junction differs from germline at one of its ends, possibly a read error. The chain recombines TRBV10-3 with TRBJ1-2; no clear D gene. The CDR3 is made up of 14 amino acids. Germline CDR1 is ENHRY and CDR2 is SYGVKD. CDR3 loop: CAISESRANQETHF. CDR3 DNA sequence: TGTGCCATCAGTGAGTCGAGGGCAAATCAAGAGACCCACTTC.

This clonotype was picked up a small number of times. This chain connects TRBV20-1 to TRBJ2-7; 9 bases are shared with TRBD2. The ends lost 3 bases at V and 0 bases at J; junction bases unmatched: 6. The CDR3 totals 15 residues. CDR1 is DFQATT, CDR2 SNEGSKA, per germline (reference sequence). As DNA, the CDR3 is TGCAGTGCTAGTAGACTAGCGGCTTACTCCTACGAGCAGTACTTC. This encodes CSASRLAAYSYEQYF.

This chain uses TRBV12-3 or TRBV12-4 with TRBJ2-2; 7 nucleotides align to TRBD1. CDR3 length: 14 amino acids. V was clipped by 6 bases and J by 4 bases; unmatched bases: 5. The chain's CDR3 is CASRYRGGTGELFF. CDR3 coding DNA: TGTGCCAGCAGATACAGGGGCGGCACCGGGGAGCTGTTTTTT.

This clonotype was seen a handful of times. The V and J genes are TRBV6-4 and TRBJ2-7; D is perhaps TRBD1 or TRBD2 (5 bases each). The CDR3 sequence is 13 residues long. The ends were cut back, 5 bases at V and 5 bases at J, with 13 bases in the middle. Germline V gene sequence: CDR1 MRHNA, CDR2 SNTAGT. The chain's CDR3 is CASSYPGPNEQYF. The CDR3 region has the DNA TGTGCCAGCAGTTACCCGGGACCCAACGAGCAGTACTTC.

The chain uses TRBV5-5 and TRBJ2-7, with 9 positions matching TRBD2. CDR1 and CDR2 from the germline V gene are SGHKS and YYEKEE (reference sequence). This CDR3 has 17 amino acids. With V trimmed by 5 bases and J by 3 bases, 15 bases remained unmatched. The CDR3 loop is CASSTSVLAGHLYEQYF. The DNA of the CDR3 is TGTGCCAGCAGTACCTCCGTTCTAGCGGGGCACCTCTACGAGCAGTACTTC.

The gene calls are TRBV2 and TRBJ1-2, with 7 nucleotides matching TRBD1. The trim removed 2 bases at V and 2 bases at J, leaving 8 bases unmatched. The CDR3 consists of 16 residues. Germline assignment: CDR1 SNHLY and CDR2 FYNNEI. CDR3 sequence reads: CASSELAGTDNYGYTF. Here the CDR3 DNA reads TGTGCCAGCAGTGAACTGGCAGGGACAGACAACTATGGCTACACCTTC. The whole variable domain, remainder taken from reference TRBV2 and TRBJ1-2, is EPEVTQTPSHQVTQMGQEVILRCVPISNHLYFYWYRQILGQKVEFLVSFYNNEISEKSEIFDDQFSVERPDGSNFTLKIRSTKLEDSAMYFCASSELAGTDNYGYTFGSGTRLTVV.

This clonotype appeared many times. This rearrangement joins TRBV19 to TRBJ2-2; D unclear. The germline gives CDR1 LNHDA, CDR2 SQIVND (reference sequence). This CDR3 region has 11 residues. V gave up 3 bases and J gave up 9 bases, with 5 bases separating them. As DNA, the CDR3 is TGTGCCAGTAGTATCTCTTGGGAGCTGTTTTTT. Its translation: CASSISWELFF.

The rearrangement links TRBV7-2 to TRBJ2-7; possibly TRBD2 for D (5 bases). The CDR3 extends over 14 amino acids. Germline CDR1 is SGHTA and CDR2 is FQGNSA. V was shortened by 6 bases and J by 2 bases, with 14 bases between the two germline ends. CDR3 protein: CASSYVGITYEQYF. The CDR3 DNA sequence: TGTGCCAGCAGTTACGTCGGGATTACCTACGAGCAGTACTTC.

The chain carries TRBV10-3 and TRBJ2-5; TRBD2 is a possible D gene (7 bases). The CDR3 is made up of 14 amino acids. Germline lookup yields CDR1 ENHRY and CDR2 SYGVKD. V was cut by 4 bases and J by 4 bases, with 13 bases left in between. The CDR3 region is CAISGEGGRETQYF. In DNA, the CDR3 is TGTGCCATCAGTGGAGAGGGGGGGCGAGAGACCCAGTACTTC.

The rearrangement links TRBV29-1 to TRBJ1-1; D possibly corresponds to TRBD1 (6 bases). Germline-derived CDR1 and CDR2 are SQVTM and ANQGSEA. CDR3 length: 12 amino acids. The CDR3 here is CRPRQANTEAFF. CDR3 in DNA: TGCAGACCCAGACAGGCGAACACTGAAGCTTTCTTT.

There are many counts of this clonotype. This CDR3 is missing its conserved last phenylalanine or tryptophan, likely due to a read error. No DNA is shown, since the ends of the CDR3 on it are uncertain; the CDR3 is the one TCRdb lists. The gene calls are TRBV7-7 and TRBJ1-2; the D call of TRBD1 is as the table states it, not checked on the DNA. The CDR3 is 10 residues long, ends included. Germline V gene lookup returns CDR1 SSHAT and CDR2 FNYEAQ (reference sequence). CDR3 amino acids: CASSSPGRDS.

The rearrangement links TRBV19 to TRBJ2-5, with D perhaps assigned TRBD1 or TRBD2 (6 bases each). CDR1 LNHDA and CDR2 SQIVND come from the germline V gene (reference sequence). This CDR3 comprises 16 residues. V lost 4 bases and J lost 5, with 20 bases in between. CDR3 amino acids: CASSTKVRGARETQYF. The CDR3, as DNA: TGTGCCAGTAGTACCAAAGTGAGGGGGGCGAGGGAGACCCAGTACTTC.

J is TRBJ2-7 and V is TRBV2; no definite D call. Germline assignment: CDR1 SNHLY and CDR2 FYNNEI. V was clipped by 0 bases and J by 2 bases, with 8 bases between them. This CDR3 is 14 amino acids long. CDR3 nucleotides: TGTGCCAGCAGTGAAGCTGCAGGCACCTACGAGCAGTACTTC. Protein product: CASSEAAGTYEQYF.

This chain connects TRBV7-9 to TRBJ2-5; 11 bases fit TRBD1. V dropped 6 bases and J dropped 5; count of bases not matched to a gene: 8. The CDR3 is made up of 15 amino acids. Looked up from germline, CDR1 is SEHNR and CDR2 is FQNEAQ (reference sequence). The CDR3 coding sequence is TGTGCCAGCAGAGGACAGGGGGCTGTCGGGGAGACCCAGTACTTC. Translated: CASRGQGAVGETQYF.

CDR3 nucleotide sequence: TGTGCCAGCAGTTTTGGACGGAGACTTAGCAATCAGCCCCAGCATTTT. It codes for CASSFGRRLSNQPQHF. The J gene is TRBJ1-5, the V gene TRBV12-3 or TRBV12-4; no definite D call. The CDR3 runs to 16 residues. Trimming removed 3 bases from V and 0 bases from J, with 12 bases in between.

This clonotype has at least ten counts. The chain carries TRBV2 and TRBJ2-7, with a tentative D call TRBD1 (6 bases). In germline, CDR1 is SNHLY, CDR2 FYNNEI. The V end lost 10 bases, the J end lost 3 bases, and 16 bases lay between the germline ends. The CDR3 spans 13 residues. The CDR3 region is CATLQGRGYEQYF. CDR3 DNA: TGTGCCACGTTACAGGGAAGGGGCTACGAGCAGTACTTC.

The chain employs TRBV7-2 and TRBJ1-2; weak D call: TRBD1 (5 bases). V shed 1 base and J shed 7 bases, with 16 bases lying between them. Germline CDR1 SGHTA, CDR2 FQGNSA. CDR3 length equals 15 residues. Here the CDR3 reads CASSLDIEGVLGYTF. DNA of the CDR3: TGTGCCAGCAGCTTAGACATTGAAGGGGTGCTTGGCTACACCTTC. The complete variable domain, with remaining parts taken from reference TRBV7-2 and TRBJ1-2, reads GAGVSQSPSNKVTEKGKDVELRCDPISGHTALYWYRQSLGQGLEFLIYFQGNSAPDKSGLPSDRFSAERTGGSVSTLTIQRTQQEDSAVYLCASSLDIEGVLGYTFGSGTRLTVV.

This clonotype came up many times. The CDR3 DNA is TGTGCCACCAGCAGGGATATGTTGATGCAAGAGACCCAGTACTTC. It is translated as CATSRDMLMQETQYF. The J gene is TRBJ2-5, the V gene TRBV15; D is ambiguous. From germline, CDR1 is LNHNV and CDR2 YYDKDF (reference sequence). This CDR3 comprises 15 residues. Trimming took 3 bases from V and 2 from J, leaving 13 bases between them.

This clonotype appeared many times. The chain joins TRBV24-1 to TRBJ2-7; D gene uncertain. The length of the CDR3 is 10 residues. CDR1 and CDR2 from the germline V gene are KGHDR and SFDVKD. V was pared by 10 bases and J by 5 bases, with 8 bases between. The CDR3 loop is CATPQDEQYF. The CDR3 nucleotides are TGTGCCACGCCGCAGGACGAGCAGTACTTC.

The chain links TRBV11-2 to TRBJ2-7; TRBD1 agrees at 7 bases. Germline lookup yields CDR1 SGHAT and CDR2 FQNNGV. CDR3 size: 14 residues. With V trimmed by 5 bases and J by 2 bases, 6 bases remained unmatched. CDR3 sequence (DNA): TGTGCCAGCAGCGCTAGACAGGGCCCCTACGAGCAGTACTTC. This encodes CASSARQGPYEQYF.

This clonotype was picked up a small number of times. The V gene is TRBV7-9, the J gene TRBJ2-7; D is possibly TRBD2 (6 bases). Germline loops: CDR1 SEHNR, CDR2 FQNEAQ (reference sequence). Trimming left V 5 bases short and J 2 bases short, with 19 bases between. The CDR3 length is 16 residues. The CDR3 nucleotides are TGTGCCAGCAGCCCCGGCGGGACCTCTGGGGCCTACGAGCAGTACTTC. It codes for CASSPGGTSGAYEQYF. Using reference TRBV7-9 and TRBJ2-7 for the parts outside the CDR3, the full variable domain is DTGVSQNPRHKITKRGQNVTFRCDPISEHNRLYWYRQTLGQGPEFLTYFQNEAQLEKSRLLSDRFSAERPKGSFSTLEIQRTEQGDSAMYLCASSPGGTSGAYEQYFGPGTRLTVT.

This clonotype was seen at least ten times. The V gene is TRBV7-9, the J gene TRBJ1-1; D unclear. This CDR3 region has 12 residues. CDR1 is SEHNR, CDR2 FQNEAQ, per germline (reference sequence). V lost 0 bases and J lost 7, with 6 bases in between. The CDR3 loop reads CASSLASVEAFF. CDR3 bases: TGTGCCAGCAGCTTAGCGTCCGTTGAAGCTTTCTTT.

A remark on this clonotype: Given a much more abundant clone one base away, this may be a read error. The chain carries TRBV7-9 and TRBJ2-7, with unresolved D. The CDR3 is 15 residues long. Germline values: CDR1 SEHNR, CDR2 FQNEAQ (reference sequence). Trimming removed 4 bases at V and 0 bases at J, with 13 bases between. The CDR3 protein is CASSSPAGFSYEQYF. As DNA, the CDR3 is TGTGCCAGCAGCTCGCCTGCCGGATTCTCCTACGAGCAGTACTTC.